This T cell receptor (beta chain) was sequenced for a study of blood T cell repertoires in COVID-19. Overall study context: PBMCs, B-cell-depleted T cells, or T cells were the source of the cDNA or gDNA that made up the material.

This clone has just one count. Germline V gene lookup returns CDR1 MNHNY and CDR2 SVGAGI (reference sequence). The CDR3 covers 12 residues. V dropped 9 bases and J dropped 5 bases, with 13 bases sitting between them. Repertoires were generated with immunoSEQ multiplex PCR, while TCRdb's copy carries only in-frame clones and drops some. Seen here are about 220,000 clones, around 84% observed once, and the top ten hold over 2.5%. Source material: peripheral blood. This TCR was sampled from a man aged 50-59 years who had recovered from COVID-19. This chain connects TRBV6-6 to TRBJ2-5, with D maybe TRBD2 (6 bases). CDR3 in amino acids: CASSAGWETQYF. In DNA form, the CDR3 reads TGTGCCAGTTCGGCGGGGTGGGAGACCCAGTACTTC.